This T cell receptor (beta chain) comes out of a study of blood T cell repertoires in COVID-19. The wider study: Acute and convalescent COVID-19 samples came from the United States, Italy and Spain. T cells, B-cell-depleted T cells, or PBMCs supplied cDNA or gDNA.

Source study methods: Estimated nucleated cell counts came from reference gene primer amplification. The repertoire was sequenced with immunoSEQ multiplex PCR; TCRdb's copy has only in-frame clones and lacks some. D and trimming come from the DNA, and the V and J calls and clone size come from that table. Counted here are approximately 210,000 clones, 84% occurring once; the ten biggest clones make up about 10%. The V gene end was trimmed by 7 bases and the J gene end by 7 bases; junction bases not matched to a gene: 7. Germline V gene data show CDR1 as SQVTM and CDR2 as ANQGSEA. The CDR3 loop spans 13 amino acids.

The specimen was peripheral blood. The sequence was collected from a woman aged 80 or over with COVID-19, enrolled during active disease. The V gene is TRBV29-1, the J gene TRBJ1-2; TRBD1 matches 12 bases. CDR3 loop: CSATGQGAPGYTF. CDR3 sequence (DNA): TGCAGCGCGACGGGACAGGGGGCGCCTGGCTACACCTTC.